Listed here are 28 T cell receptor beta chains from one sample, sequenced in a study of blood T cell repertoires in COVID-19. Assay used: immunoSEQ multiplex PCR; TCRdb lists only in-frame clones, some missing. The sample yields approximately 140,000 clones, about 83% seen once. The sequencing input was peripheral blood. The receptor source for this set is a woman between 40 and 55 years old with acute or convalescent COVID-19.

The chain joins TRBV10-1 to TRBJ1-2; weak D call: TRBD1 (5 bases). This CDR3 is built from 10 residues. Germline lookup yields CDR1 WNHNN and CDR2 SYGVQD (reference sequence). CDR3 in amino acids: CARGDYGYTF. CDR3 DNA sequence: TGCGCGCGGGGCGACTATGGCTACACCTTC.

This chain connects TRBV3-1 (or the pseudogene TRBV3-2) to TRBJ1-1; weak D call: TRBD1 (6 bases). Trimming took 4 bases from V and 3 from J, leaving 12 bases between them. The germline V gene encodes CDR1 LGHDT and CDR2 YNNKEL (reference sequence). This CDR3 is 14 amino acids long. The CDR3 DNA sequence: TGTGCCAGCAGCCCTCAGGGGCCTGACACTGAAGCTTTCTTT. The encoded protein is CASSPQGPDTEAFF.

The count of this clone is one. V gene TRBV5-5 combines with J gene TRBJ2-1, with D possibly TRBD2 on 5 matching bases. The CDR3 sequence is 15 residues long. Trimming shortened V by 3 bases and J by 10 bases, and 20 bases separated the two germline ends. CDR1 and CDR2 (germline): SGHKS, YYEKEE (reference sequence). Here the CDR3 reads CASSSGGSARREQFF. The CDR3 bases are TGTGCCAGCAGCTCGGGTGGGAGCGCGCGCAGAGAGCAGTTCTTC. Complete variable domain (other parts from reference TRBV5-5 and TRBJ2-1): DAGVTQSPTHLIKTRGQQVTLRCSPISGHKSVSWYQQVLGQGPQFIFQYYEKEERGRGNFPDRFSARQFPNYSSELNVNALLLGDSALYLCASSSGGSARREQFFGPGTRLTVL.

This chain uses TRBV6-4 with TRBJ2-7; TRBD2 might be the D (7 bases). Trimming took 0 bases from V and 6 from J, leaving 12 bases between them. Germline CDR1 and CDR2: MRHNA and SNTAGT. The CDR3 covers 14 residues. CDR3 nucleotides: TGTGCCAGCAGTGACTCGCGGGGGCGGTGCGAGCAGTACTTC. This translates into CASSDSRGRCEQYF.

The table lists this clone with a count of one. This chain links TRBV15 with TRBJ1-3, with D possibly TRBD1 on 6 matching bases. V shed 1 base and J shed 3 bases, with 13 bases lying between them. The CDR3 is 16 amino acids. Germline loops: CDR1 LNHNV, CDR2 YYDKDF (reference sequence). The chain's CDR3 is CATSRALTGFGNTIYF. For the CDR3, the DNA is TGTGCCACCAGCAGAGCCCTCACAGGGTTTGGAAACACCATATATTTT.

About this clone itself: One end of the junction does not line up with germline, which may come from a read error. The sample carries other DNA sequences with the same CDR3. V and J are TRBV30 and TRBJ2-7; D perhaps matches TRBD2 (5 bases). Germline assignment: CDR1 GTSNPN and CDR2 SVGIG (reference sequence). This CDR3 is built from 13 residues. CDR3 protein: CAWSTGLSYEQYF. The CDR3, as DNA: TGTGCCTGGAGTACGGGGTTATCCTACGAGCAATACTTC. Drawing the rest from reference TRBV30 and TRBJ2-7, the complete variable domain is SQTIHQWPATLVQPVGSPLSLECTVEGTSNPNLYWYRQAAGRGLQLLFYSVGIGQISSEVPQNLSASRPQDRQFILSSKKLLLSDSGFYLCAWSTGLSYEQYFGPGTRLTVT.

The genes are TRBV11-1 and TRBJ1-4; 8 bases agree with TRBD1. The CDR3 loop spans 15 amino acids. CDR1 and CDR2 from the germline V gene are SGHAT and FQDESV (reference sequence). V lost 5 bases and J lost 4; bases outside the gene matches: 6. CDR3 in DNA: TGTGCCAGCAGCGCCCGGGACAGGCTTAATGAAAAACTGTTTTTT. Encoded protein: CASSARDRLNEKLFF.

V usage is TRBV9 and J usage is TRBJ2-3, with a possible D match to TRBD2 (5 bases). Germline CDR1 is SGDLS and CDR2 is YYNGEE. V dropped 1 base and J dropped 3 bases, with 12 bases sitting between them. The CDR3 loop spans 15 amino acids. This CDR3 is CASSVYQSGTDTQYF. The CDR3 bases are TGTGCCAGCAGCGTATATCAAAGCGGAACAGATACGCAGTATTTT.

This rearrangement joins TRBV6-5 to TRBJ2-2; the D gene is possibly TRBD2 (5 bases). Germline lookup yields CDR1 MNHEY and CDR2 SVGAGI. This CDR3 is built from 12 residues. V lost 6 bases to trimming and J lost 7 bases, with 9 bases between them. The CDR3 region has the DNA TGTGCCAGCAGGGACTTGGGCGGGGAGCTGTTTTTT. Amino acids: CASRDLGGELFF.

The CDR3 region has the DNA TGTGCCAGCAGTATTCGGGTCCCGTTCAATGAGCAGTTCTTC. As protein: CASSIRVPFNEQFF. V usage is TRBV27 and J usage is TRBJ2-1; D is ambiguous. The germline CDR1 and CDR2 sequences are MNHEY and SMNVEV (reference sequence). The CDR3 sequence is 14 residues long. Trimming took 5 bases from V and 6 from J, leaving 14 bases between them.

This clone has just one count. The rearrangement links TRBV18 to TRBJ1-1, with 10 bases lining up with TRBD1. Looked up from germline, CDR1 is KGHSH and CDR2 is LQKENI. J lost 0 bases, V lost 11 bases, and 12 bases had no gene match. This CDR3 has 16 amino acids. The CDR3: CASSRDRGQVNTEAFF. The CDR3 nucleotides are TGTGCCTCGTCCCGGGACAGGGGACAAGTGAACACTGAAGCTTTCTTT.

This clone was observed a few times. The J gene is TRBJ1-6, the V gene TRBV5-1; TRBD1 aligns across 8 bases. The V gene end was trimmed by 4 bases and the J gene end by 7 bases; junction bases not matched to a gene: 7. The CDR3 is 15 residues long. Germline V gene lookup returns CDR1 SGHRS and CDR2 YFSETQ. CDR3 sequence: CASSSGQGWNSPLHF. Written as DNA, the CDR3 is TGCGCCAGCAGCAGCGGACAGGGTTGGAATTCACCCCTCCACTTT.

This clone was seen a few times. The chain joins TRBV5-5 to TRBJ1-5, with D tentatively TRBD1 (5 bases). The germline gives CDR1 SGHKS, CDR2 YYEKEE (reference sequence). The CDR3 runs to 15 residues. V lost 3 bases, J lost 3 bases, and 13 bases lay in between. The CDR3 DNA sequence: TGTGCCAGCAGCTCCCGGGGGGGGATCAATCAGCCCCAGCATTTT. This codes for CASSSRGGINQPQHF. Full variable domain (outside the CDR3, taken from reference TRBV5-5 and TRBJ1-5): DAGVTQSPTHLIKTRGQQVTLRCSPISGHKSVSWYQQVLGQGPQFIFQYYEKEERGRGNFPDRFSARQFPNYSSELNVNALLLGDSALYLCASSSRGGINQPQHFGDGTRLSIL.

The V gene is TRBV4-3, the J gene TRBJ1-3, with D perhaps matching TRBD1 (5 bases). This CDR3 is built from 16 residues. V was pared by 0 bases and J by 0 bases, with 9 bases between. Germline CDR1 reads LGHNA; CDR2 reads YSLEER. CDR3 in DNA: TGCGCCAGCAGCCAAGAGCACAGGTTCTCTGGAAACACCATATATTTT. Its protein product is CASSQEHRFSGNTIYF.

The chain combines TRBV7-9 with TRBJ2-3; 7 nucleotides agree with TRBD1. Per the germline V gene, CDR1 is SEHNR and CDR2 is FQNEAQ (reference sequence). The CDR3 runs 15 residues. V trimming: 5 bases; J trimming: 0 bases; junction bases outside the gene matches: 5. CDR3 amino acids: CASSAYRGSTDTQYF. The DNA of the CDR3 is TGTGCCAGCAGCGCGTACAGGGGTAGCACAGATACGCAGTATTTT.

The chain employs TRBV4-2 and TRBJ1-1; 7 positions match TRBD1. This CDR3 is 14 amino acids long. Per the germline V gene, CDR1 is LGHNA and CDR2 is YNFKEQ. V lost 1 base and J lost 7; bases outside the gene matches: 6. This chain's CDR3 is CASSQGTGRVEAFF. The CDR3 DNA reads as TGTGCCAGCAGCCAAGGGACAGGAAGGGTTGAAGCTTTCTTT.

This chain joins TRBV6-5 and TRBJ1-5, with 7 positions matching TRBD1. The CDR3 spans 14 residues. V trimming: 5 bases; J trimming: 5 bases; junction bases outside the gene matches: 6. Per the germline V gene, CDR1 is MNHEY and CDR2 is SVGAGI. This chain's CDR3 is CASSQGQRHQPQHF. The CDR3 DNA is TGTGCCAGCAGTCAGGGACAGAGGCATCAGCCCCAGCATTTT.

This clone was counted at least ten times. The CDR3 DNA reads TGTGCCAGCAGACCATACGGGGATGAGCAGTTCTTC. As protein: CASRPYGDEQFF. The V gene is TRBV5-8, the J gene TRBJ2-1; D perhaps matches TRBD2 (5 bases). Germline CDR1 and CDR2: SGHTS and YDEGEE. The CDR3 consists of 12 residues. The V end was cut by 5 bases, the J end by 8 bases, with 11 bases between.

A single count supports this clone. V gene TRBV7-3 combines with J gene TRBJ1-1; TRBD1 matches 8 bases. The CDR3 length is 13 residues. V lost 2 bases to trimming and J lost 8 bases; unmatched junction nucleotides: 4. Germline assignment: CDR1 SGHTA and CDR2 FQGTGA. The CDR3 nucleotides read TGTGCCAGCAGCTTAGACCGACAGGGGGAAGCTTTCTTT. Translating it yields CASSLDRQGEAFF.

This clone was detected many times. The J gene is TRBJ1-6, the V gene TRBV30; the match to TRBD1 covers 7 bases. This CDR3 has 14 amino acids. The junction had 4 bases not matched to a gene; V was cut back by 0 bases and J by 8 bases. CDR1 and CDR2 from the germline V gene are GTSNPN and SVGIG (reference sequence). CDR3 sequence reads: CAWSVGTVHSPLHF. CDR3 in DNA: TGTGCCTGGAGTGTTGGGACAGTGCATTCACCCCTCCACTTT.

V gene TRBV9 combines with J gene TRBJ1-6, with 8 bases lining up with TRBD1. V lost 4 bases, J lost 11 bases, and 8 bases stayed unmatched. Per the germline V gene, CDR1 is SGDLS and CDR2 is YYNGEE. The CDR3 has 14 amino acids. The CDR3 loop reads CASSPGGAGTPLHF. In DNA form, the CDR3 reads TGTGCCAGCAGCCCAGGGGGCGCAGGGACACCCCTCCACTTT.

The chain couples TRBV27 to TRBJ2-2, with D possibly being TRBD1 (6 bases). V lost 7 bases and J 2 bases, leaving 14 bases between the germline ends. The CDR3 runs 15 residues. Germline V gene lookup returns CDR1 MNHEY and CDR2 SMNVEV (reference sequence). The CDR3 bases are TGTGCCAGCACGCCTTGGGGGCCCAACACCGGGGAGCTGTTTTTT. It yields the protein CASTPWGPNTGELFF.

The V gene is TRBV7-3, the J gene TRBJ2-3, with 13 bases that match TRBD2. The ends lost 4 bases at V and 3 bases at J; junction bases unmatched: 13. From germline, CDR1 is SGHTA and CDR2 FQGTGA. CDR3 length equals 19 residues. DNA of the CDR3: TGTGCCAGCAGCTCACTCGGGACTAGCGGGATTTGGGGGACAGATACGCAGTATTTT. This translates into CASSSLGTSGIWGTDTQYF.

DNA of the CDR3: TGTGCCAGCAGCCAAAGGACAGGGGGCGGTTCACCCCTCCACTTT. Its translation is CASSQRTGGGSPLHF. J is TRBJ1-6 and V is TRBV3-1 (or the pseudogene TRBV3-2); 11 bases line up with TRBD1. The CDR3 extends over 15 amino acids. V trimming: 2 bases; J trimming: 9 bases; junction bases outside the gene matches: 3. Germline V lookup: CDR1 LGHDT, CDR2 YNNKEL (reference sequence).

The chain couples TRBV7-9 to TRBJ1-3; 9 bases line up with TRBD1. This CDR3 comprises 19 residues. Germline V gives CDR1 SEHNR, CDR2 FQNEAQ (reference sequence). Trimming took 4 bases from V and 0 from J; bases not matched to a gene: 13. The CDR3 nucleotides are TGTGCCAGCAGCTCAGAGGCCGGGACAGGGAGTTTCTCTGGAAACACCATATATTTT. Amino acid sequence: CASSSEAGTGSFSGNTIYF. Supplemented by reference TRBV7-9 and TRBJ1-3, the full variable domain reads DTGVSQNPRHKITKRGQNVTFRCDPISEHNRLYWYRQTLGQGPEFLTYFQNEAQLEKSRLLSDRFSAERPKGSFSTLEIQRTEQGDSAMYLCASSSEAGTGSFSGNTIYFGEGSWLTVV.

The V gene is TRBV18, the J gene TRBJ2-7, with 7 bases aligning to TRBD2. CDR3 length: 15 residues. V dropped 1 base and J dropped 3; count of bases not matched to a gene: 6. CDR1 KGHSH and CDR2 LQKENI come from the germline V gene. CDR3 nucleotides: TGTGCCAGCTCACCACGGCCTAGCGGTAACTACGAGCAGTACTTC. Protein: CASSPRPSGNYEQYF. The entire variable domain, with the rest obtained from reference TRBV18 and TRBJ2-7, is as follows: NAGVMQNPRHLVRRRGQEARLRCSPMKGHSHVYWYRQLPEEGLKFMVYLQKENIIDESGMPKERFSAEFPKEGPSILRIQQVVRGDSAAYFCASSPRPSGNYEQYFGPGTRLTVT.

The chain uses TRBV6-5 and TRBJ2-7; 8 bases line up with TRBD1. This CDR3 region has 14 residues. Germline V gene data show CDR1 as MNHEY and CDR2 as SVGAGI. The ends lost 4 bases at V and 6 bases at J; junction bases unmatched: 8. Here the CDR3 DNA reads TGTGCCAGCAGTTTCAGGACAGGGTTGACCGAGCAGTACTTC. As protein: CASSFRTGLTEQYF.

The chain couples TRBV7-8 to TRBJ1-1; TRBD1 matches at 8 bases. The junction had 7 bases not matched to a gene; V was cut back by 5 bases and J by 8 bases. Germline V gene lookup returns CDR1 SGHVS and CDR2 FQNEAQ. The CDR3 is 13 amino acids. This chain's CDR3 is CASSKDRVKEAFF. CDR3 DNA: TGTGCCAGCAGCAAGGACAGGGTAAAAGAAGCTTTCTTT.